This passage covers 18 T cell receptor beta chains from one sample sequenced in a study of identical twins. MiXCR, applied by TCRdb to the 5' RACE reads, yields one record per CDR3 protein. The sample holds a few hundred thousand distinct CDR3 sequences, over 9.5% seen once. Sequenced sample: memory T cells sorted from blood. Every receptor here comes from a man aged 50 to 59 in good health.

This clonotype occurred many times. The chain has TRBV2 and TRBJ2-7; a possible D gene is TRBD1 (5 bases). The germline V gene encodes CDR1 SNHLY and CDR2 FYNNEI. Trimming removed 6 bases at V and 8 bases at J, with 11 bases between. The CDR3 has 11 residues. CDR3 DNA sequence: TGTGCCAGCAGGAGGACATTACAGCAGTACTTC. Translation: CASRRTLQQYF. Complete variable domain (other parts from reference TRBV2 and TRBJ2-7): EPEVTQTPSHQVTQMGQEVILRCVPISNHLYFYWYRQILGQKVEFLVSFYNNEISEKSEIFDDQFSVERPDGSNFTLKIRSTKLEDSAMYFCASRRTLQQYFGPGTRLTVT.

This clonotype was seen repeatedly, ten times or more. The chain combines TRBV5-1 with TRBJ2-1; 9 bases line up with TRBD1. Trimming took 4 bases from V and 6 from J; bases not matched to a gene: 8. Germline V gene sequence: CDR1 SGHRS, CDR2 YFSETQ. CDR3 length: 15 residues. This CDR3 reads CASSLRTGAVNEQFF. The CDR3 bases are TGCGCCAGCAGCCTGAGGACAGGGGCGGTCAATGAGCAGTTCTTC.

Only a few counts were recorded for this clonotype. The J gene is TRBJ2-5, the V gene TRBV20-1, with 8 bases that match TRBD2. This CDR3 is built from 17 residues. J was trimmed by 2 bases and V by 6 bases; bases with no gene match: 17. CDR1 and CDR2 (germline): DFQATT, SNEGSKA (reference sequence). CDR3 bases: TGCAGTGCCGACCCACTCTGGAGCGGGGGACAACAAGAGACCCAGTACTTC. It specifies CSADPLWSGGQQETQYF.

This clonotype was counted at least ten times. The V and J genes are TRBV11-2 and TRBJ1-6, with D possibly matching TRBD1 (6 bases). The CDR3 length is 13 residues. Trimming took 3 bases from V and 7 from J, leaving 7 bases between them. Germline V gives CDR1 SGHAT, CDR2 FQNNGV. CDR3 region: CASSFTGNSPLHF. The CDR3 DNA follows: TGTGCCAGCAGCTTTACAGGGAATTCACCCCTCCACTTT.

This clonotype occurred many times. The J gene is TRBJ2-7, the V gene TRBV29-1; D possibly corresponds to TRBD2 (5 bases). V was trimmed by 3 bases and J by 6 bases, leaving 21 bases between them. CDR3 length equals 15 residues. Germline V gene lookup returns CDR1 SQVTM and CDR2 ANQGSEA. CDR3 nucleotide sequence: TGCAGCGTTGAGGTGTTTCTACCGGGTGGAGGCGAGCAGTACTTC. Translating it yields CSVEVFLPGGGEQYF.

This clonotype was seen at least ten times. The rearrangement joins TRBV15 to TRBJ2-2, with 10 nucleotides matching TRBD2. The CDR3 spans 18 residues. Germline CDR1 reads LNHNV; CDR2 reads YYDKDF (reference sequence). The ends lost 2 bases at V and 0 bases at J; junction bases unmatched: 6. The DNA of the CDR3 is TGTGCCACCAGCAGACCCGGACTAGCGGATACGAACACCGGGGAGCTGTTTTTT. Translation gives CATSRPGLADTNTGELFF.

The chain couples TRBV4-3 to TRBJ2-1; D remains unclear. Trimming took off 0 bases at V and 6 bases at J, with 9 bases between the two ends. Per germline, CDR1 LGHNA and CDR2 YSLEER. The CDR3 consists of 14 residues. The CDR3 protein is CASSQEPSGNEQFF. The CDR3 DNA reads TGCGCCAGCAGCCAAGAACCATCAGGCAATGAGCAGTTCTTC.

This clonotype was observed many times. This sequence joins TRBV3-1 and TRBJ2-2, with TRBD2 identical over 8 bases. The V gene end was trimmed by 9 bases and the J gene end by 5 bases; junction bases not matched to a gene: 14. The germline gives CDR1 LGHDT, CDR2 YNNKEL (reference sequence). The CDR3 is 16 residues long. The CDR3 sequence: CASFSTPGRGTGELFF. CDR3 DNA: TGTGCCAGTTTCTCGACACCCGGGAGGGGTACCGGGGAGCTGTTTTTT.

There are many counts of this clonotype. This chain links TRBV28 with TRBJ2-7; TRBD1 matches at 12 bases. The CDR3 spans 16 residues. CDR1 is MDHEN, CDR2 SYDVKM, per germline. Unmatched junction bases numbered 9, after V lost 5 bases and J lost 4 bases. DNA for the CDR3: TGTGCCAGCAGTCTAAAGGTGGGACAGGGGGCTTACGAGCAGTACTTC. Amino acids: CASSLKVGQGAYEQYF.

V usage is TRBV27 and J usage is TRBJ1-6; D call uncertain. Germline CDR1 is MNHEY and CDR2 is SMNVEV (reference sequence). The ends were cut back, 5 bases at V and 6 bases at J, with 20 bases in the middle. The CDR3 has 17 residues. The CDR3 protein is CASSPHYISTPNSPLHF. The CDR3 DNA is TGTGCCAGCAGTCCACATTATATATCGACACCTAATTCACCCCTCCACTTT.

The J gene is TRBJ1-4, the V gene TRBV6-2 or TRBV6-3, with D possibly TRBD1 on 5 matching bases. V lost 5 bases to trimming and J lost 14 bases, with 18 bases between them. The germline V gene has CDR1 MNHEY and CDR2 SVGEGT. This CDR3 comprises 13 residues. The CDR3 nucleotides are TGTGCCAGCAGTCTCGATTCCCTGGGACGGCTGTTTTTT. It is translated as CASSLDSLGRLFF.

This clonotype was recorded at least ten times. The rearrangement joins TRBV7-2 to TRBJ2-2; either TRBD1 or TRBD2 may fit D (5 bases each). The CDR3 has 15 amino acids. The germline V gene encodes CDR1 SGHTA and CDR2 FQGNSA. Trimming removed 3 bases at V and 6 bases at J, with 14 bases between. CDR3 in DNA: TGTGCCAGCAGCTTCGGGGCAACGTACCCCGGGGAGCTGTTTTTT. This sequence encodes CASSFGATYPGELFF.

The chain couples TRBV6-2 or TRBV6-3 to TRBJ1-5, with 7 bases that match TRBD1. This CDR3 has 17 amino acids. Trimming took 5 bases from V and 6 from J; bases not matched to a gene: 16. CDR1 MNHEY and CDR2 SVGEGT come from the germline V gene. CDR3 in amino acids: CASSRRWDSLTRQPQHF. DNA of the CDR3: TGTGCCAGCAGTCGTCGATGGGACAGCCTTACGCGTCAGCCCCAGCATTTT.

This clonotype has a handful of counts. The chain carries TRBV10-3 and TRBJ2-1; no clear D. The V gene's germline CDR1 is ENHRY and CDR2 SYGVKD. V dropped 0 bases and J dropped 3 bases, with 12 bases sitting between them. The CDR3 is 16 amino acids. The CDR3 spells CAISESKGRIYNEQFF. The DNA of the CDR3 is TGTGCCATCAGTGAGTCGAAGGGAAGGATCTACAATGAGCAGTTCTTC.

This clonotype was seen ten or more times. V gene TRBV10-3 combines with J gene TRBJ2-7; 10 positions agree with TRBD1. The CDR3 is 15 amino acids. Germline CDR1 reads ENHRY; CDR2 reads SYGVKD. J lost 1 base, V lost 6 bases, and 6 bases had no gene match. CDR3 sequence (DNA): TGTGCCATCAGATCCGGGACAGGGGATTCCTACGAGCAGTACTTC. This sequence encodes CAIRSGTGDSYEQYF.

The chain links TRBV6-1 to TRBJ1-4; D is unclear. This CDR3 region has 15 residues. Looked up from germline, CDR1 is MNHNS and CDR2 is SASEGT. V lost 6 bases and J lost 0, with 11 bases in between. In DNA form, the CDR3 reads TGTGCCAGCAGCCCGATCGGGGCAACTAATGAAAAACTGTTTTTT. It is translated as CASSPIGATNEKLFF.

This clonotype was detected only a few times. The chain joins TRBV5-1 to TRBJ1-1; 7 nucleotides align to TRBD1. The CDR3 length is 15 residues. Germline CDR1 and CDR2: SGHRS and YFSETQ. The junction had 7 bases not matched to a gene; V was cut back by 4 bases and J by 1 base. The CDR3 region has the DNA TGCGCCAGCAGCCGACAGGGCATCGAGAACACTGAAGCTTTCTTT. Translated: CASSRQGIENTEAFF.

The sample holds a few counts of this clonotype. The gene calls are TRBV11-2 and TRBJ2-7; no firm D call. CDR3 length: 14 residues. The germline V gene encodes CDR1 SGHAT and CDR2 FQNNGV. V was cut by 0 bases and J by 0 bases, with 6 bases left in between. CDR3 sequence reads: CASSLDDGSYEQYF. The DNA of the CDR3 is TGTGCCAGCAGCTTAGATGACGGCTCCTACGAGCAGTACTTC.